This record covers a single TCR beta chain. Its antigen is unknown. The data belong to a study of CD8 T cells in Susac syndrome. About 0.45 to 1 ug RNA was reverse transcribed with random hexamers. It was immunoSEQ multiplex PCR that amplified TCR beta CDR3 across 54 Vbeta and 13 Jbeta. In TCRdb, the immunoSEQ multiplex PCR reads were re-called with MiXCR into one record per CDR3 protein. Among approximately 300,000 distinct CDR3 sequences listed, roughly 85% were seen once. Germline CDR1 is SGHVT and CDR2 is SQSDAQ. The junction had 9 bases not matched to a gene; V was cut back by 5 bases and J by 4 bases. The CDR3 runs to 17 residues. Points from the study as a whole: An acknowledgment was made by the study that its TCR sequencing and HLA analysis involved relatively few individuals.

The study used treatment-naive patients who had stable or active relapsing-remitting disease as multiple sclerosis controls. The receptor comes from a human donor with multiple sclerosis. The rearrangement links TRBV7-4 to TRBJ2-2, with TRBD2 matching over 11 bases. The material sequenced was CD8+ T cells from PBMCs. The CDR3 region has the DNA TGTGCCAGCAGCACAACCGGGACTAGCGGCATCACCGGGGAGCTGTTTTTT. This gives the protein CASSTTGTSGITGELFF.